This T cell receptor (beta chain) was retrieved from a study of blood T cell repertoires in COVID-19. About the study: T cells, B-cell-depleted T cells, or PBMCs provided the cDNA or gDNA that served as material.

The count of this clone is one. The assay was immunoSEQ multiplex PCR, and TCRdb's table has in-frame clones only and misses some. The sample holds 360,000 or so clones, around 90% seen once. Trimming removed 8 bases at V and 1 base at J, with 14 bases between. Germline CDR1 MDHEN, CDR2 SYDVKM. This CDR3 has 14 residues. What was sequenced was peripheral blood. The chain employs TRBV28 and TRBJ1-1, with D tentatively TRBD1 (5 bases). The receptor was derived from a man in his late teens or twenties with active or convalescent COVID-19. The CDR3 DNA is TGTGCCAGCGCCCGGGGGGGGTGGAACACTGAAGCTTTCTTT. Translation: CASARGGWNTEAFF. Full variable domain (remainder filled in from reference TRBV28 and TRBJ1-1): DVKVTQSSRYLVKRTGEKVFLECVQDMDHENMFWYRQDPGLGLRLIYFSYDVKMKEKGDIPEGYSVSREKKERFSLILESASTNQTSMYLCASARGGWNTEAFFGQGTRLTVV.